These 2 T cell receptor beta chains came from one sample sequenced in a study of beta chain features in type 1 diabetes (dated by TCRdb to the late 2010s). The research as a whole found: A moderate but significant shortening of TCRB CDR3 length was observed in type 1 diabetes patients in all four CD4+ subsets.

Libraries were built with the immunoSEQ multiplex PCR assay. The High Capacity cDNA Reverse Transcription Kit was used to reverse transcribe all of the isolated RNA, meaning that expressed TCRB transcripts were what got sequenced. TCRdb obtained this table from immuneACCESS and retained in-frame rearrangements with V and J assigned. These tables miss some clones; where compared with another copy, unresolved V genes account for less than half of the shortfall, and the remainder is unexplained. A total of roughly 250,000 clones appear in this sample, 20% of them only once. The ten most abundant clones make up around 0.03% of the sample. No antigens are known for them. Sequencing was carried out using naive CD4+ T cells from blood. The sample's cell subset or site, from its label and the paper: true naive CD4+ T cells. The receptors were sampled from a woman in her thirties or forties with type 1 diabetes.

This chain joins TRBV7-2 and TRBJ1-6; 10 positions match TRBD1. V lost 6 bases and J lost 7; bases outside the gene matches: 3. This CDR3 region has 14 residues. In germline, CDR1 is SGHTA, CDR2 FQGNSA. CDR3 amino acids: CASREDRGNSPLHF. The CDR3, as DNA: TGTGCCAGCAGGGAGGACAGGGGGAATTCACCCCTCCACTTT.

The V and J genes are TRBV5-1 and TRBJ2-1; no definite D call. V shed 0 bases and J shed 8 bases, with 6 bases lying between them. CDR3 length: 12 residues. Germline V lookup: CDR1 SGHRS, CDR2 YFSETQ. This chain's CDR3 is CASSLDNHEQFF. CDR3 coding DNA: TGCGCCAGCAGCTTGGACAACCATGAGCAGTTCTTC.